A selection of T cell receptor beta chains follows, all from one sample in a study of Ad26.COV2.S vaccination and SARS-CoV-2 variants. The method was immunoSEQ multiplex PCR; TCRdb's version includes in-frame clones alone and lacks a portion of them. This table has roughly 320,000 clones, 87% appearing once. The sequences come from peripheral blood, collected in a trial of Ad26.COV2.S vaccine versus placebo. Receptor source: a person aged 18 to 65 who received the Ad26.COV2.S COVID-19 vaccine or a placebo. The CDR3 runs from the conserved cysteine through the conserved F or W. D genes are given only for firm matches. Clone size is given for some rows only: seen once, a few or many times, or a class if the clone is expanded.

d_call,j_call,v_call,clone_size,cdr3_nt,cdr3_aa
-,TRBJ1-5,TRBV5-6,-,TGTGCCAGCAGCAGGGCCAGCAATCAGCCCCAGCATTTT,CASSRASNQPQHF
-,TRBJ2-7,TRBV6-2/TRBV6-3,-,TGTGCCAGCAGTTACTCTGGGGACTACGAGCAGTACTTC,CASSYSGDYEQYF
-,TRBJ2-5,TRBV4-3,-,TGCGCCAGCAGCCAAGATCGGAAGTCGAGAGAGACCCAGTACTTC,CASSQDRKSRETQYF
-,TRBJ2-3,TRBV7-3,-,TGTGCCAGCAGCTCCGGGACGGCAACGGGAAATACGCAGTATTTT,CASSSGTATGNTQYF
TRBD1,TRBJ1-4,TRBV2,-,TGTGCCAACGGACAGGGGCGAACTAATGAAAAACTGTTTTTT,CANGQGRTNEKLFF
TRBD1,TRBJ1-4,TRBV30,-,TGTGCCTGGACACAGGGGGTTTATGAAAAACTGTTTTTT,CAWTQGVYEKLFF
-,TRBJ2-2,TRBV12-3/TRBV12-4,-,TGTGCCAGCAGCAACCACGGGGAGCTGTTTTTT,CASSNHGELFF
-,TRBJ2-1,TRBV30,-,-,CAWSVGRGAFF
-,TRBJ2-1,TRBV29-1,-,TGCAGCGTCATACAGGGAGGCAATGAGCAGTTCTTC,CSVIQGGNEQFF
-,TRBJ2-2,TRBV19,-,TGTGCCAGTAGTATTGCCGTTGGGTCCACCGGGGAGCTGTTTTTT,CASSIAVGSTGELFF
-,TRBJ2-2,TRBV18,-,TGTGCCAGCTCACCCCCGACAGGAAACACCGGGGAGCTGTTTTTT,CASSPPTGNTGELFF
-,TRBJ1-6,TRBV4-2,-,TGTGCCAGCAGCCAAGAGACTGGGAGGGGTAATTCACCCCTCCACTTT,CASSQETGRGNSPLHF
TRBD1,TRBJ2-3,TRBV5-8,-,TGTGCCAGCAGAGACCCGGGACAGGGGGTGCCAGATACGCAGTATTTT,CASRDPGQGVPDTQYF
-,TRBJ2-3,TRBV18,-,TGTGCCAGCTCACCATCGGGTAGCACAGATACGCAGTATTTT,CASSPSGSTDTQYF
-,TRBJ2-7,TRBV3-1/TRBV3-2,-,TGTGCCAGCAGCCAAGGGCAGCTAACCGAGCAGTACTTC,CASSQGQLTEQYF
-,TRBJ2-2,TRBV19,-,TGTGCCAGTAGCGGGGGTCCCGGGGAGCTGTTTTTT,CASSGGPGELFF
-,TRBJ2-1,TRBV14,once,TGTGCCAGCAGCCCGGGCATGAGCTCCTACAATGAGCAGTTCTTC,CASSPGMSSYNEQFF
TRBD2,TRBJ2-3,TRBV6-4,-,TGTGCCAGCAGCCGACTAGCGGGGGCCACAGATACGCAGTATTTT,CASSRLAGATDTQYF
-,TRBJ1-2,TRBV30,-,TGTGCCTGGAGTCCCGACAGTCTGAACTATGGCTACACCTTC,CAWSPDSLNYGYTF
TRBD1,TRBJ2-1,TRBV7-6,-,TGTGCCAGCAGCTTTGGGACAGGGGGTTACAATGAGCAGTTCTTC,CASSFGTGGYNEQFF
TRBD1,TRBJ1-4,TRBV19,-,TGTGCCACCTCCTCCGGACAGGATATATGGGAAAAACTGTTTTTT,CATSSGQDIWEKLFF
-,TRBJ1-5,TRBV5-8,-,TGTGCCAGCGGGGCGGACGATCAGCCCCAGCATTTT,CASGADDQPQHF
TRBD2,TRBJ2-3,TRBV20-1,-,TGCAGTGCTAGTCCCCTAACTAGCGGGGGTCTGATAGATACGCAGTATTTT,CSASPLTSGGLIDTQYF
TRBD1,TRBJ2-2,TRBV5-1,few,TGCGCCAGCATTAAGGGACAGGAAAACACCGGGGAGCTGTTTTTT,CASIKGQENTGELFF
-,TRBJ2-2,TRBV6-6,-,TGTGCCAGCAGTTATGGGTCCGGGGAGCTGTTTTTT,CASSYGSGELFF
-,TRBJ1-1,TRBV5-1,-,TGCGCCAGCAGCTTGGTCGGGACTGAAGCTTTCTTT,CASSLVGTEAFF
-,TRBJ2-7,TRBV4-1,-,TGCGCCAGCAGCCAAGGGGGCCCGTACGAGCAGTACTTC,CASSQGGPYEQYF
TRBD2,TRBJ2-7,TRBV5-1,-,TGCGCCAGCAGCTTGTCCCTTAGCGGGGATACCCCCTACGAGCAGTACTTC,CASSLSLSGDTPYEQYF
-,TRBJ1-2,TRBV6-2/TRBV6-3,-,TGTGCCAGCAGTCGGACGCTTGGGGGCTACACCTTC,CASSRTLGGYTF